Below, one T cell receptor beta chain is given with its context. This entry is derived from a study of blood T cell repertoires in COVID-19. On the study more broadly: Samples representing acute and convalescent COVID-19 were sourced from the United States, Italy and Spain.

In the authors' methods: Researchers report that nucleated cell counts were estimated from reference gene primer amplification. Profiling relied on immunoSEQ multiplex PCR, and the TCRdb table lists in-frame clones only, not all of them. The DNA gave D and trimming, while V, J and clone size come from that table. This table has fewer than 350,000 clones, roughly 90% appearing once. The CDR3 has 17 residues. Germline CDR1 is SGHNT and CDR2 is YENEEA. V shed 1 base and J shed 4 bases, with 19 bases lying between them. This study enrolled people aged roughly 18 to 89 from under 25 US geographic areas. Sequencing was carried out using PBMCs or T cells enriched from blood (not recorded which). This TCR was sampled from a woman aged 25-40 years who had recovered from COVID-19. The rearrangement links TRBV11-3 to TRBJ2-5; D call uncertain. The CDR3 DNA is TGTGCCAGCAGCTTAGTTCTGACCCTCCGGGTGGGAGAGACCCAGTACTTC. Translated, it gives CASSLVLTLRVGETQYF.